A single T cell receptor beta chain is shown here with its context. Its antigen is as yet unknown. The library had UMIs added by 3' ligation of an oligonucleotide to TCR cDNA. Whole-blood samples were roughly 2.3 ml of peripheral blood from healthy adult volunteers. Reverse transcription used DNase-treated unsorted total RNA, aiming for roughly 1 to 1,100 ng. Four PCR rounds used nested alpha and beta constant region primers plus the SP2 primer. Alpha and beta constant region primers primed reverse transcription for blood and skin samples. TCRdb passed the 5' RACE reads through MiXCR, listing each CDR3 protein once. The data hold more than 45,000 distinct CDR3 sequences, with 4.7% observed a single time. J lost 7 bases, V lost 2 bases, and 5 bases had no gene match. Germline V gene lookup returns CDR1 MNHEY and CDR2 SVGAGI. There are 13 residues in the CDR3. The data were obtained in a study of naive and memory T cell subsets. Findings and caveats of the study: Potentially, T cell activation and differentiation skew this RNA-based measurement.

This sequence originates from a female donor in good health. The chain employs TRBV6-5 and TRBJ2-7, with TRBD2 identical over 7 bases. The CDR3 spells CASSYTGGWEQYF. CDR3 sequence (DNA): TGTGCCAGCAGTTACACGGGGGGTTGGGAGCAGTACTTC.